This T cell receptor beta chain was profiled in a study of blood T cell repertoires in COVID-19 (dated by TCRdb to about 2020). Regarding the study in general: Samples from collaborators originated in the United States, Italy and Spain and spanned both the acute and convalescent phases of COVID-19. The material from the prospective study consisted of cDNA or gDNA derived from T cells, B-cell-depleted T cells, or PBMCs. The dataset comprised deeply sampled blood TCRbeta repertoires from subjects exposed to, actively infected with, or recovered from COVID-19. The repertoires were released in a freely available public database meant as a resource for research on the immune response to SARS-CoV-2. Samples came from the ongoing ImmuneRACE study (first 160 participants) plus 1,254 subjects from 6 global collaborators. Sample metadata almost always included a de-identified subject ID, COVID-19 status, age in years and sex. Where available, HLA class I and class II types were taken from metadata supplied by the sample provider and were not determined by assay-based typing. Study-wide conclusions, independent of this receptor: The quantity of clinical and demographic metadata differed by source and by participant and was supplied without curation.

As to this clone: It lacks a known antigen. It has no much larger one-base neighbor in the sample; base qualities were not kept.

TCRbeta CDR3 regions were amplified from genomic DNA by means of the immunoSEQ Assay, a bias-controlled multiplex PCR. The study's processing was this. The number of nucleated cells in each sample was estimated by amplification of reference gene primers within the assay. To quantify the absolute abundance of each unique TCRbeta CDR3 rearrangement, sequence reads were collapsed and filtered. For each sample, productive Simpson clonality was calculated by taking the square root of Simpson's diversity index across productive rearrangements. In its TCRdb copy, this immuneACCESS table keeps in-frame sequences only and misses some clones. Where compared with another copy, unresolved V genes explain less than half of these, and the others have no known cause. V and J calls and clone size are as listed in that table; D and trimming were resolved from the DNA. This sample gives some 68,000 clones in total; 85% to 90% of them show up just once. Approximately 2.9% of the sample is in the top ten clones.

V sheds 3 bases and J sheds 9 bases, leaving 12 bases between their ends. Inclusive of the bounding cysteine and phenylalanine, the CDR3 is 13 residues long. This entry keeps only the CDR3 DNA: 39 bases, framed from base 1. For CDR1 and CDR2, the germline V gene (reference sequence) lists LNHDA and SQIVND. Each collaborating institution followed its own protocols to collect whole blood in K2EDTA tubes. For TCRbeta analysis, collaborators shipped samples as frozen whole blood, isolated PBMCs, or DNA extracted from either of those sample types. Sequenced material: peripheral blood. The sequence links TRBV19 to TRBJ2-1; the D gene is perhaps TRBD1, from 6 matching bases. The TCR sequence derives from a man between 50 and 59 years old with acute or convalescent COVID-19. The DNA sequence follows: TGTGCCAGTAGTATTGGGGGCGCGGGTGAGCAGTTCTTC. Translated, it gives CASSIGGAGEQFF. The entire variable domain, with the stretches around the CDR3 drawn from the reference TRBV19 and TRBJ2-1 proteins, is DGGITQSPKYLFRKEGQNVTLSCEQNLNHDAMYWYRQDPGQGLRLIYYSQIVNDFQKGDIAEGYSVSREKKESFPLTVTSAQKNPTAFYLCASSIGGAGEQFFGPGTRLTVL.